The T cell receptor beta chain under discussion was sequenced for a study of T cell repertoires in cytomegalovirus infection. This clonotype turned up a few times. Its antigen remains unidentified. Since a far larger clone is one base different, this is likely a read error. The study's findings and limits: The ex vivo response showed dominance by HLA-C-restricted CMV-specific TCR beta clonotypes. Carriage of CMV together with the relevant HLA was identifiable through cumulative public TCR beta family frequency.

TCRdb re-called the reads with MiXCR, one entry per CDR3 protein. This table holds 650,000 to 900,000 distinct CDR3 sequences, roughly 29% found once. This CDR3 has 12 amino acids. Sample: cultured CD8+ T cells from PBMCs, taken from culture after CMV antigen stimulation. The TCR sequence derives from a human donor in good health (CMV status not recorded). Some clones in this sample may be carry-over from other donors' samples. The chain links TRBV12-3 or TRBV12-4 to TRBJ1-5, with D unclear. CDR3 region: CASTLGRQPQHF. In DNA form, the CDR3 reads TGTGCCAGCACTTTAGGGAGGCAGCCCCAGCATTTT.